These 11 T cell receptor beta chains share one sample of origin, sequenced in a study of blood T cell repertoires in COVID-19. TCRdb's copy holds only in-frame clones and misses some; the assay was immunoSEQ multiplex PCR. The sample records over 250,000 clones, around 90% being singletons. Material for sequencing was PBMCs or T cells enriched from blood (not recorded which). Source of these receptors: a woman in her 30s who had recovered from COVID-19.

The chain combines TRBV5-1 with TRBJ2-5; D remains ambiguous. This CDR3 is 13 amino acids long. Looked up from germline, CDR1 is SGHRS and CDR2 is YFSETQ. V was cut by 0 bases and J by 2 bases, with 5 bases left in between. The CDR3 region is CASSLARQETQYF. CDR3 sequence (DNA): TGCGCCAGCAGCTTGGCCAGACAAGAGACCCAGTACTTC.

The J gene is TRBJ1-2, the V gene TRBV3-1 (or the pseudogene TRBV3-2), with 7 bases identical to TRBD1. Trimming cost V 5 bases and J 2 bases; bases outside gene matches: 8. The CDR3 covers 15 residues. CDR1 and CDR2 (germline): LGHDT, YNNKEL (reference sequence). The CDR3 coding sequence is TGTGCCAGCAGCTCAACCGGGACAGCAAACTATGGCTACACCTTC. Translated: CASSSTGTANYGYTF.

A single count supports this clone. J is TRBJ1-4 and V is TRBV30; no reliable D call. Looked up from germline, CDR1 is GTSNPN and CDR2 is SVGIG (reference sequence). The germline V and J ends were trimmed by 0 bases and 8 bases, with 16 bases remaining between them. The CDR3 sequence is 15 residues long. For the CDR3, the DNA is TGTGCCTGGAGTGTACGGCGAGGGAGTTTGGAAAAACTGTTTTTT. It specifies CAWSVRRGSLEKLFF.

This clone was observed once. The chain uses TRBV6-5 and TRBJ1-2; 7 positions match TRBD1. The CDR3 loop spans 15 amino acids. V was clipped by 6 bases and J by 3 bases; unmatched bases: 10. The germline CDR1 and CDR2 sequences are MNHEY and SVGAGI. CDR3 amino acids: CASSHRQGGDYGYTF. CDR3 sequence (DNA): TGTGCCAGCAGCCATAGACAGGGAGGTGACTATGGCTACACCTTC.

This chain links TRBV24-1 with TRBJ2-5; 12 nucleotides agree with TRBD2. The length of the CDR3 is 15 residues. Germline V gene data show CDR1 as KGHDR and CDR2 as SFDVKD. With V trimmed by 4 bases and J by 3 bases, 2 bases remained unmatched. The CDR3 loop is CATSDRLAGEETQYF. The CDR3 DNA follows: TGTGCCACCAGTGACAGACTAGCGGGAGAAGAGACCCAGTACTTC.

The chain combines TRBV27 with TRBJ2-7, with D possibly TRBD2 on 7 matching bases. Germline CDR1 is MNHEY and CDR2 is SMNVEV (reference sequence). Trimming shortened V by 5 bases and J by 3 bases, and 17 bases separated the two germline ends. The CDR3 contains 15 residues. CDR3 sequence (DNA): TGTGCCAGCAGTCCTTGGGGGGGCGGTATCTACGAGCAGTACTTC. It specifies CASSPWGGGIYEQYF.

The chain is built from TRBV3-1 (or the pseudogene TRBV3-2) and TRBJ1-4; the D is unclear. CDR1 is LGHDT and CDR2 is YNNKEL in the germline V gene (reference sequence). The CDR3 runs to 13 residues. The V and J ends lost 0 bases and 10 bases respectively, with 9 bases between them. CDR3 residues: CASSQETRRKLFF. The CDR3, as DNA: TGTGCCAGCAGCCAAGAGACGAGGAGAAAACTGTTTTTT.

The V gene is TRBV7-6, the J gene TRBJ1-5, with 7 bases fitting TRBD1. V shed 8 bases and J 6 bases; nucleotides not matched to a gene: 7. From germline, CDR1 is SGHVS and CDR2 FNYEAQ. The CDR3 is 13 residues long. The CDR3 bases are TGTGCCAGCGGCAACAGGGGTCTTCAGCCCCAGCATTTT. Translated: CASGNRGLQPQHF.

V and J are TRBV7-2 and TRBJ1-3; D gene unclear. The germline CDR1 and CDR2 sequences are SGHTA and FQGNSA. There are 16 residues in the CDR3. V shed 5 bases and J shed 1 base, with 15 bases lying between them. CDR3 loop: CASSKRERESGNTIYF. Here the CDR3 DNA reads TGTGCCAGCAGCAAACGGGAGAGAGAATCTGGAAACACCATATATTTT.

V usage is TRBV30 and J usage is TRBJ1-4, with 9 bases aligning to TRBD1. Looked up from germline, CDR1 is GTSNPN and CDR2 is SVGIG (reference sequence). This CDR3 has 13 amino acids. After removal of 5 bases from V and 8 bases from J, the junction contained 6 bases not matched to a gene. The CDR3 nucleotides read TGTGCCTGGGGGACAGGGCATGGGGAAAAACTGTTTTTT. This codes for CAWGTGHGEKLFF.

The chain has TRBV2 and TRBJ2-1; TRBD2 agrees at 8 bases. CDR1 and CDR2 (germline): SNHLY, FYNNEI. This CDR3 contains 18 residues. Trimming took 5 bases from V and 15 from J; bases not matched to a gene: 27. The DNA for the CDR3 is TGTGCCAGCAGTCGGCAGAATCCAAGCGGGGGAAACCCTTACCCTTGGTTCTTC. Translating gives CASSRQNPSGGNPYPWFF.